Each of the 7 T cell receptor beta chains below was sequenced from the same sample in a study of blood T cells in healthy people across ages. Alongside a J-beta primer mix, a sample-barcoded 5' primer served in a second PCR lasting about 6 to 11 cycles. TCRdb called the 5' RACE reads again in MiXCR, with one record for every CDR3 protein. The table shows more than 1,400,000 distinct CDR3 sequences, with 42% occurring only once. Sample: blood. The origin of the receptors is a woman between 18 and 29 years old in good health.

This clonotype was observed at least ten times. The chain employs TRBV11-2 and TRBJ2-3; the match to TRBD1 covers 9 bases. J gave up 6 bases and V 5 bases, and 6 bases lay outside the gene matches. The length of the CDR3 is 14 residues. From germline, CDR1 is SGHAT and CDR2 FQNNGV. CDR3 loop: CASSRGQGKDTQYF. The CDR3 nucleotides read TGTGCCAGCAGCCGAGGACAGGGGAAGGATACGCAGTATTTT.

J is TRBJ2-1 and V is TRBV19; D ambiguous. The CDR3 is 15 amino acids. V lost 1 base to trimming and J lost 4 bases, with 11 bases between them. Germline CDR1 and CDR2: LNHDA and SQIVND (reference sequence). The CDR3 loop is CASSIGDGVYNEQFF. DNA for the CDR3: TGTGCCAGTAGTATAGGTGACGGAGTATACAATGAGCAGTTCTTC.

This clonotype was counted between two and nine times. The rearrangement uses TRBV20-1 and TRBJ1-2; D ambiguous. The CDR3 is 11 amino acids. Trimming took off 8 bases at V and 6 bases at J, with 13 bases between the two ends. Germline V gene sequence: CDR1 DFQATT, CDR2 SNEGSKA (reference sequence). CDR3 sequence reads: CSPRTADGYTF. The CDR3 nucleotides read TGCAGTCCCAGGACCGCGGATGGCTACACCTTC.

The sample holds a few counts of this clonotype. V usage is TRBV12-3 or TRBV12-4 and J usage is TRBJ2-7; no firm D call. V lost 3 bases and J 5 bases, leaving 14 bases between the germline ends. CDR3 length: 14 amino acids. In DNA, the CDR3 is TGTGCCAGCAGTTTGTTGAGTCCAGCCCACGAGCAGTACTTC. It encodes CASSLLSPAHEQYF.

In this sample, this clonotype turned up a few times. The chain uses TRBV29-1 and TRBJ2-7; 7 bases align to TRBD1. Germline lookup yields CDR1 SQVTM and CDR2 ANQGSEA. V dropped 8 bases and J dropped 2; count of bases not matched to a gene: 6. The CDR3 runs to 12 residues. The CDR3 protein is CSFRDRAYEQYF. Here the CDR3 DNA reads TGCAGCTTCCGGGACAGAGCCTACGAGCAGTACTTC.

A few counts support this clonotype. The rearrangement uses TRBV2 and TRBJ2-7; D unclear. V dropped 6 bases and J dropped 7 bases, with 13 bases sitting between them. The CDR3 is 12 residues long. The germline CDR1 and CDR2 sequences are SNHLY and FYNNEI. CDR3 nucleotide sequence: TGTGCCAGCAGGTATAGTGTGTCTGAGCAGTACTTC. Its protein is CASRYSVSEQYF. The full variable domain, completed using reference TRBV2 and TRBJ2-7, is EPEVTQTPSHQVTQMGQEVILRCVPISNHLYFYWYRQILGQKVEFLVSFYNNEISEKSEIFDDQFSVERPDGSNFTLKIRSTKLEDSAMYFCASRYSVSEQYFGPGTRLTVT.

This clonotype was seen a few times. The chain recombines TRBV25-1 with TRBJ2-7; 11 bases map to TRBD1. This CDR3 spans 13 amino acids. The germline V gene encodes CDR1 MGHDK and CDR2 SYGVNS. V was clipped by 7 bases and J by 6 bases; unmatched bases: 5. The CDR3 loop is CASTAGTGGEQYF. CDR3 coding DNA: TGTGCCAGCACCGCCGGGACAGGGGGCGAGCAGTACTTC.